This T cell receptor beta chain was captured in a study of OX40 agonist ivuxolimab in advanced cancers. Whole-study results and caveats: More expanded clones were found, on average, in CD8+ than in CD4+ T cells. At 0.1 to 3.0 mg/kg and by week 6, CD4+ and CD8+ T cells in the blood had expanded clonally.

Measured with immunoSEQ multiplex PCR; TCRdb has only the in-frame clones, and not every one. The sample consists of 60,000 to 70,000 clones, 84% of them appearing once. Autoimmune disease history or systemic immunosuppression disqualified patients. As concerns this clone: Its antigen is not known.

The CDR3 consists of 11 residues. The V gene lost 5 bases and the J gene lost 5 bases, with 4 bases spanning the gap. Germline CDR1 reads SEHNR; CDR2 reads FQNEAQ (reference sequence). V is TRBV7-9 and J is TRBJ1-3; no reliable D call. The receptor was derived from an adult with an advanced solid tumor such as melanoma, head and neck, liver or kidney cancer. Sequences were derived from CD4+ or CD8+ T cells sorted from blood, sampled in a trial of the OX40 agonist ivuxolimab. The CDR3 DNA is TGTGCCAGCAGCCTTCGAAACACCATATATTTT. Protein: CASSLRNTIYF.